The 16 T cell receptor beta chains below were found in one sample sequenced in a study of radiotherapy plus CTLA-4 blockade in lung cancer. Only in-frame clones appear in the TCRdb table, and some are missing; sequencing was by immunoSEQ multiplex PCR. The repertoire holds approximately 52,000 clones, 77% seen once, with 2% to 3% in the top ten. Here the sequenced sample was peripheral blood, taken from a patient treated with radiotherapy plus ipilimumab. The source of these receptors is a human donor with non-small cell lung cancer whose response to radiotherapy plus ipilimumab could not be evaluated.

This chain links TRBV7-2 with TRBJ2-4; 8 bases match TRBD2. Germline lookup yields CDR1 SGHTA and CDR2 FQGNSA. This CDR3 contains 18 residues. Trimming cost V 3 bases and J 5 bases; bases outside gene matches: 15. The CDR3 DNA reads TGTGCCAGCAGCTTTAGCGGCCTGCCCGGGGGGGTTCAAAACATTCAGTACTTC. This translates into CASSFSGLPGGVQNIQYF.

V gene TRBV6-5 combines with J gene TRBJ2-7; 7 bases match TRBD2. V shed 4 bases, J shed 11 bases, and the junction held 20 bases outside the gene matches. Germline CDR1 and CDR2: MNHEY and SVGAGI. The CDR3 is made up of 16 amino acids. CDR3 region: CASSSPGAGERVAEYF. DNA of the CDR3: TGTGCCAGCAGTTCCCCCGGGGCGGGAGAAAGGGTTGCGGAGTACTTC.

This chain uses TRBV30 with TRBJ1-4; D uncertain. CDR1 and CDR2 from the germline V gene are GTSNPN and SVGIG (reference sequence). The CDR3 spans 12 residues. The ends were cut back, 2 bases at V and 13 bases at J, with 14 bases in the middle. The CDR3 here is CAWSNTPRVLFF. CDR3 coding DNA: TGTGCCTGGAGTAATACCCCCCGCGTACTGTTTTTT.

V usage is TRBV6-1 and J usage is TRBJ1-5; maybe TRBD1 (5 bases). CDR1 is MNHNS and CDR2 is SASEGT in the germline V gene. The CDR3 sequence is 16 residues long. Trimming took off 2 bases at V and 4 bases at J, with 15 bases between the two ends. This CDR3 is CASSEKGEVDNQPQHF. The CDR3 nucleotides are TGTGCCAGCAGTGAAAAAGGGGAAGTAGATAATCAGCCCCAGCATTTT.

The chain couples TRBV7-2 to TRBJ2-7; tentative D call: TRBD2 (7 bases). V gave up 1 base and J gave up 6 bases, with 13 bases separating them. CDR3 length equals 14 residues. Germline V gene lookup returns CDR1 SGHTA and CDR2 FQGNSA. DNA of the CDR3: TGTGCCAGCAGCTTAGAGGGGGGGCGGTTCGAGCAGTACTTC. It codes for CASSLEGGRFEQYF.

The V call is TRBV7-2, the J call TRBJ2-7, with D maybe TRBD1 (6 bases). Trimming pared 5 bases from V and 5 bases from J, leaving 13 bases between. In germline, CDR1 is SGHTA, CDR2 FQGNSA. The CDR3 contains 13 residues. The DNA for the CDR3 is TGTGCCAGCAGCCGCTACAGGGACAACGAGCAGTACTTC. Its translation is CASSRYRDNEQYF.

This chain uses TRBV27 with TRBJ2-5; perhaps TRBD1 as D (6 bases). Trimming removed 4 bases from V and 3 bases from J, with 9 bases in between. Germline V lookup: CDR1 MNHEY, CDR2 SMNVEV (reference sequence). The length of the CDR3 is 13 residues. CDR3 protein: CASSSDSEETQYF. The CDR3, as DNA: TGTGCCAGCAGTTCGGACAGTGAAGAGACCCAGTACTTC.

The chain carries TRBV4-2 and TRBJ2-2; a possible D gene is TRBD2 (6 bases). Trimming removed 1 base from V and 6 bases from J, with 9 bases in between. Germline lookup yields CDR1 LGHNA and CDR2 YNFKEQ. The CDR3 has 14 residues. In DNA form, the CDR3 reads TGTGCCAGCAGCCAAGCCCCTAGCGCCGGGGAGCTGTTTTTT. This codes for CASSQAPSAGELFF.

The CDR3 region is CASEDRGTRGEKLFF. CDR3 nucleotides: TGTGCCAGCGAGGACAGGGGGACACGCGGCGAAAAACTGTTTTTT. The genes are TRBV7-9 and TRBJ1-4, with 10 bases fitting TRBD1. Unmatched junction bases numbered 11, after V lost 8 bases and J lost 8 bases. The CDR3 contains 15 residues. Germline V gives CDR1 SEHNR, CDR2 FQNEAQ (reference sequence).

The V call is TRBV27, the J call TRBJ2-7; a possible D gene is TRBD1 (7 bases). Germline V gives CDR1 MNHEY, CDR2 SMNVEV (reference sequence). V lost 3 bases and J 5 bases, leaving 14 bases between the germline ends. The CDR3 extends over 14 amino acids. CDR3 in DNA: TGTGCCAGCAGTTTGTTAGGGGGCGGGAACGAGCAGTACTTC. Protein: CASSLLGGGNEQYF.

The chain has TRBV9 and TRBJ2-5; tentative D call: TRBD2 (7 bases). CDR1 SGDLS and CDR2 YYNGEE come from the germline V gene. V was pared by 0 bases and J by 5 bases, with 14 bases between. This CDR3 is 15 amino acids long. CDR3 nucleotide sequence: TGTGCCAGCAGCGTAGAGGGGGGGCCCTGGGAGACCCAGTACTTC. Protein product: CASSVEGGPWETQYF.

The chain combines TRBV7-2 with TRBJ1-2, with a possible D match to TRBD1 (5 bases). Trimming removed 1 base from V and 2 bases from J, with 11 bases in between. Germline V lookup: CDR1 SGHTA, CDR2 FQGNSA. The CDR3 is 15 residues long. The CDR3 sequence is CASSLGSGQNYGYTF. CDR3 coding DNA: TGTGCCAGCAGCTTAGGCTCAGGGCAAAACTATGGCTACACCTTC. Based on the CDR3 plus reference TRBV7-2 and TRBJ1-2, the full variable domain is GAGVSQSPSNKVTEKGKDVELRCDPISGHTALYWYRQSLGQGLEFLIYFQGNSAPDKSGLPSDRFSAERTGGSVSTLTIQRTQQEDSAVYLCASSLGSGQNYGYTFGSGTRLTVV.

CDR3 sequence (DNA): TGTGCCAGTAAATGGCGGGTGCGGGGGGGCACAGATACGCAGTATTTT. Its translation: CASKWRVRGGTDTQYF. The V and J genes are TRBV19 and TRBJ2-3; 8 bases match TRBD2. This CDR3 contains 16 residues. V trimming: 7 bases; J trimming: 1 base; junction bases outside the gene matches: 10. In germline, CDR1 is LNHDA, CDR2 SQIVND (reference sequence).

This clone was seen only once. In DNA form, the CDR3 reads TGTGCCACCAGCAGAGGTCCTCCGGGAAACTATGGCTACACCTTC. Encoded protein: CATSRGPPGNYGYTF. The chain couples TRBV15 to TRBJ1-2, with D unclear. Trimming removed 1 base from V and 2 bases from J, with 11 bases in between. This CDR3 has 15 amino acids. Germline CDR1 is LNHNV and CDR2 is YYDKDF (reference sequence).

The CDR3 loop is CASSQDSPSGGGYNEQFF. The DNA of the CDR3 is TGTGCCAGCAGCCAAGATTCCCCTAGCGGGGGGGGCTACAATGAGCAGTTCTTC. The chain uses TRBV4-2 and TRBJ2-1; 12 positions match TRBD2. In germline, CDR1 is LGHNA, CDR2 YNFKEQ. The CDR3 length is 18 residues. The J segment lost 3 bases and the V segment lost 0 bases, leaving 6 bases of the junction unmatched.

The chain recombines TRBV5-3 with TRBJ2-1, with D possibly TRBD2 on 6 matching bases. TRBV5-3 is designated an ORF whose function remains uncertain. The V end lost 0 bases, the J end lost 0 bases, and 16 bases lay between the germline ends. This CDR3 has 18 amino acids. In DNA, the CDR3 is TGTGCCAGAAGCTTGGCATTTGGGGCGGGGAGCTCCTACAATGAGCAGTTCTTC. This translates into CARSLAFGAGSSYNEQFF.